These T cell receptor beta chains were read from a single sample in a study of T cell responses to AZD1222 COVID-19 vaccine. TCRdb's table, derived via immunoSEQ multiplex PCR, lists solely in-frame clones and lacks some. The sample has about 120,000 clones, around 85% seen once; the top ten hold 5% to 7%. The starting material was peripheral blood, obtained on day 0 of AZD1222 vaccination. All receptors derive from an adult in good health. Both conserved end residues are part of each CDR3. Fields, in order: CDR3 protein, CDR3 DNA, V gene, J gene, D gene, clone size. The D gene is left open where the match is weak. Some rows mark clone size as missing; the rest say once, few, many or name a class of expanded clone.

CDR3 protein: CASSPRDRGGTDTQYF
CDR3 DNA: TGCGCCAGCAGTCCCCGGGACAGGGGTGGCACAGATACGCAGTATTTT
V gene: TRBV23-1
J gene: TRBJ2-3
D gene: TRBD1
clone size: -

CDR3 protein: CASSTSRAVPGANVLTF
CDR3 DNA: TGTGCCAGCAGCACCTCCCGGGCAGTCCCTGGGGCCAACGTCCTGACTTTC
V gene: TRBV7-9
J gene: TRBJ2-6
D gene: -
clone size: many

CDR3 protein: CASSYDRETYNSPLHF
CDR3 DNA: TGTGCCAGCAGTTACGACAGGGAGACCTATAATTCACCCCTCCACTTT
V gene: TRBV6-6
J gene: TRBJ1-6
D gene: TRBD1
clone size: -

CDR3 protein: CASSFRDRGSYEQYF
CDR3 DNA: TGTGCCAGCAGCTTCCGGGACAGGGGGTCCTACGAGCAGTACTTC
V gene: TRBV7-2
J gene: TRBJ2-7
D gene: TRBD1
clone size: -

CDR3 protein: CASSKAQGEAGELFF
CDR3 DNA: TGTGCCAGCAGCAAAGCCCAAGGGGAAGCCGGGGAGCTGTTTTTT
V gene: TRBV4-2
J gene: TRBJ2-2
D gene: -
clone size: -

CDR3 protein: CASSAPGQGTYNEQFF
CDR3 DNA: TGTGCCAGCAGTGCACCGGGACAGGGGACCTACAATGAGCAGTTCTTC
V gene: TRBV2
J gene: TRBJ2-1
D gene: TRBD1
clone size: -

CDR3 protein: CASSLEPNGIYEQYF
CDR3 DNA: TGTGCCAGCAGCTTAGAGCCGAATGGGATCTACGAGCAGTACTTC
V gene: TRBV7-2
J gene: TRBJ2-7
D gene: -
clone size: few

CDR3 protein: CASSQDKGGGYTF
CDR3 DNA: TGTGCCAGCAGCCAAGATAAGGGAGGGGGCTACACCTTC
V gene: TRBV3-1/TRBV3-2
J gene: TRBJ1-2
D gene: -
clone size: -

CDR3 protein: CASSANPGHPNSYEQYF
CDR3 DNA: TGTGCCAGCAGCGCGAATCCGGGACATCCGAACTCCTACGAGCAGTACTTC
V gene: TRBV9
J gene: TRBJ2-7
D gene: -
clone size: few

CDR3 protein: CASSHRPGLDYGYTF
CDR3 DNA: TGCGCCAGCAGCCACCGACCGGGATTAGACTATGGCTACACCTTC
V gene: TRBV5-1
J gene: TRBJ1-2
D gene: -
clone size: -

CDR3 protein: CASSYFPGQGARTEAFF
CDR3 DNA: TGTGCCAGCAGTTACTTCCCGGGACAGGGGGCTCGAACTGAAGCTTTCTTT
V gene: TRBV6-2/TRBV6-3
J gene: TRBJ1-1
D gene: TRBD1
clone size: -

CDR3 protein: CSVGGAGRTGELFF
CDR3 DNA: TGCAGCGTCGGGGGGGCAGGGCGCACCGGGGAGCTGTTTTTT
V gene: TRBV29-1
J gene: TRBJ2-2
D gene: TRBD2
clone size: -

CDR3 protein: CASSTRTGGHQPQHF
CDR3 DNA: TGTGCCAGCAGCACGAGGACAGGGGGCCATCAGCCCCAGCATTTT
V gene: TRBV7-2
J gene: TRBJ1-5
D gene: TRBD1
clone size: -

CDR3 protein: CASSLDRMGGYTF
CDR3 DNA: TGTGCCAGCAGTCTAGACAGGATGGGGGGCTACACCTTC
V gene: TRBV11-2
J gene: TRBJ1-2
D gene: -
clone size: -

CDR3 protein: CASSDARRETQYF
CDR3 DNA: TGTGCCAGCAGTGATGCTAGACGGGAGACCCAGTACTTC
V gene: TRBV2
J gene: TRBJ2-5
D gene: -
clone size: -

CDR3 protein: CASSVANNNSPLHF
CDR3 DNA: TGTGCCAGCAGCGTAGCTAATAATAATTCACCCCTCCACTTT
V gene: TRBV9
J gene: TRBJ1-6
D gene: -
clone size: -

CDR3 protein: CASTEAFF
CDR3 DNA: TGCGCCAGCACTGAAGCTTTCTTT
V gene: TRBV10-1
J gene: TRBJ1-1
D gene: -
clone size: -

CDR3 protein: CASSLRTGRNTEAFF
CDR3 DNA: TGTGCCAGCAGCCTAAGGACAGGAAGGAACACTGAAGCTTTCTTT
V gene: TRBV14
J gene: TRBJ1-1
D gene: TRBD1
clone size: -

CDR3 protein: CASSELVSTGRVVADTQYF
CDR3 DNA: TGTGCCAGCAGTGAACTAGTGAGTACAGGGCGAGTTGTCGCGGATACGCAGTATTTT
V gene: TRBV6-1
J gene: TRBJ2-3
D gene: -
clone size: -

CDR3 protein: CASRGTGGGYGYTF
CDR3 DNA: TGCGCCAGCAGGGGGACAGGGGGCGGCTATGGCTACACCTTC
V gene: TRBV5-1
J gene: TRBJ1-2
D gene: TRBD1
clone size: -

CDR3 protein: CASSLVASGGYNEQFF
CDR3 DNA: TGTGCCAGCAGCTTAGTGGCTAGCGGGGGCTACAATGAGCAGTTCTTC
V gene: TRBV11-3
J gene: TRBJ2-1
D gene: TRBD2
clone size: -

CDR3 protein: CASSGAPGTQYF
CDR3 DNA: TGTGCCAGCAGTGGTGCCCCCGGTACGCAGTATTTT
V gene: TRBV2
J gene: TRBJ2-3
D gene: -
clone size: -

CDR3 protein: CSVEGWGYGYTF
CDR3 DNA: TGCAGCGTTGAGGGTTGGGGCTATGGCTACACCTTC
V gene: TRBV29-1
J gene: TRBJ1-2
D gene: -
clone size: few

CDR3 protein: CASQGTYTTYEQYF
CDR3 DNA: TGTGCCAGCCAGGGAACATACACCACCTACGAGCAGTACTTC
V gene: TRBV6-5
J gene: TRBJ2-7
D gene: -
clone size: -

CDR3 protein: CASSTPGTGSYEQYF
CDR3 DNA: TGTGCCAGCAGCACTCCAGGCACAGGGTCATACGAGCAGTACTTC
V gene: TRBV5-4
J gene: TRBJ2-7
D gene: -
clone size: few

CDR3 protein: CASSPLPTGDEQFF
CDR3 DNA: TGTGCCAGCAGCCCCCTGCCCACCGGCGATGAGCAGTTCTTC
V gene: TRBV6-5
J gene: TRBJ2-1
D gene: -
clone size: -

CDR3 protein: CASSLNRDRVYEQYF
CDR3 DNA: TGTGCCAGCAGTTTAAACCGGGACAGGGTGTACGAGCAGTACTTC
V gene: TRBV27
J gene: TRBJ2-7
D gene: TRBD1
clone size: -

CDR3 protein: CASSFWDNEKLFF
CDR3 DNA: TGTGCCAGCAGTTTTTGGGACAACGAAAAACTGTTTTTT
V gene: TRBV28
J gene: TRBJ1-4
D gene: -
clone size: -

CDR3 protein: CASRNTGGDNSPLHF
CDR3 DNA: TGTGCCAGCAGGAATACAGGGGGCGATAATTCACCCCTCCACTTT
V gene: TRBV27
J gene: TRBJ1-6
D gene: TRBD1
clone size: -

CDR3 protein: CASSYGYRREQYF
CDR3 DNA: TGTGCCAGCAGTTATGGGTATCGGCGCGAGCAGTACTTC
V gene: TRBV6-5
J gene: TRBJ2-7
D gene: -
clone size: -

CDR3 protein: CASSQEGAGQGFYNEQFF
CDR3 DNA: TGTGCCAGCAGCCAAGAGGGAGCGGGACAGGGGTTCTACAATGAGCAGTTCTTC
V gene: TRBV3-1/TRBV3-2
J gene: TRBJ2-1
D gene: TRBD1
clone size: -

CDR3 protein: CASRPPGQNYGYTF
CDR3 DNA: TGTGCCAGCAGACCCCCGGGACAAAACTATGGCTACACCTTC
V gene: TRBV6-6
J gene: TRBJ1-2
D gene: -
clone size: once

CDR3 protein: CATSALQNTGELFF
CDR3 DNA: TGTGCCACCAGTGCACTCCAAAACACCGGGGAGCTGTTTTTT
V gene: TRBV24-1
J gene: TRBJ2-2
D gene: -
clone size: -

CDR3 protein: CASRRDRVSYEQYF
CDR3 DNA: TGTGCCAGCAGACGGGACAGGGTCTCCTACGAGCAGTACTTC
V gene: TRBV7-2
J gene: TRBJ2-7
D gene: TRBD1
clone size: -

CDR3 protein: CASSNRGGYEQYF
CDR3 DNA: TGCGCCAGCAGCAATCGGGGGGGCTACGAGCAGTACTTC
V gene: TRBV5-1
J gene: TRBJ2-7
D gene: TRBD2
clone size: once

CDR3 protein: CASSFGNTNEKLFF
CDR3 DNA: TGTGCCAGCAGTTTTGGGAACACTAATGAAAAACTGTTTTTT
V gene: TRBV6-6
J gene: TRBJ1-4
D gene: -
clone size: -

CDR3 protein: CASSDGAGGTYEQYF
CDR3 DNA: TGTGCCAGCAGCGACGGGGCAGGAGGAACCTACGAGCAGTACTTC
V gene: TRBV6-5
J gene: TRBJ2-7
D gene: -
clone size: -

CDR3 protein: CASGQGNSPLHF
CDR3 DNA: TGTGCCAGTGGACAGGGTAATTCACCCCTCCACTTT
V gene: TRBV6-5
J gene: TRBJ1-6
D gene: TRBD1
clone size: -

CDR3 protein: CARAEDFNSNQPQHF
CDR3 DNA: TGCGCCAGGGCCGAGGACTTTAATAGCAATCAGCCCCAGCATTTT
V gene: TRBV21-1
J gene: TRBJ1-5
D gene: -
clone size: -

CDR3 protein: CASSSSGAWETQYF
CDR3 DNA: TGTGCCAGCAGCTCGTCGGGGGCCTGGGAGACCCAGTACTTC
V gene: TRBV5-6
J gene: TRBJ2-5
D gene: -
clone size: -

CDR3 protein: CASSLIREETQYF
CDR3 DNA: TGTGCCAGCAGTTTAATCAGAGAAGAGACCCAGTACTTC
V gene: TRBV27
J gene: TRBJ2-5
D gene: -
clone size: -

CDR3 protein: CASSLGRGLTEAFF
CDR3 DNA: TGTGCCAGCAGCTTAGGGAGGGGGCTCACTGAAGCTTTCTTT
V gene: TRBV7-2
J gene: TRBJ1-1
D gene: TRBD1
clone size: -

CDR3 protein: CSVVGETYEQYF
CDR3 DNA: TGCAGCGTTGTGGGGGAAACCTACGAGCAGTACTTC
V gene: TRBV29-1
J gene: TRBJ2-7
D gene: -
clone size: -

CDR3 protein: CASSLAEVGNTEAFF
CDR3 DNA: TGTGCCAGCAGCTTAGCGGAGGTGGGGAACACTGAAGCTTTCTTT
V gene: TRBV7-9
J gene: TRBJ1-1
D gene: -
clone size: -

CDR3 protein: CASRYSYGYTF
CDR3 DNA: TGTGCCAGTAGGTACAGCTATGGCTACACCTTC
V gene: TRBV19
J gene: TRBJ1-2
D gene: -
clone size: -

CDR3 protein: CASSPSRVGTEAFF
CDR3 DNA: TGTGCCAGCAGTCCCTCCCGGGTAGGCACTGAAGCTTTCTTT
V gene: TRBV27
J gene: TRBJ1-1
D gene: -
clone size: -

CDR3 protein: CASSLARGGTYEQYF
CDR3 DNA: TGTGCCAGCAGCTTAGCGCGGGGGGGAACCTACGAGCAGTACTTC
V gene: TRBV11-2
J gene: TRBJ2-7
D gene: TRBD2
clone size: -

CDR3 protein: CASSLELGGEAFF
CDR3 DNA: TGCGCCAGCAGCTTGGAGCTCGGGGGTGAAGCTTTCTTT
V gene: TRBV5-1
J gene: TRBJ1-1
D gene: -
clone size: -

CDR3 protein: CASSQDPGVSEAFF
CDR3 DNA: TGCGCCAGCAGCCAAGACCCAGGGGTTTCTGAAGCTTTCTTT
V gene: TRBV4-3
J gene: TRBJ1-1
D gene: -
clone size: -

CDR3 protein: CATSREDSANEKLFF
CDR3 DNA: TGTGCCACCAGCAGAGAGGACAGTGCGAATGAAAAACTGTTTTTT
V gene: TRBV15
J gene: TRBJ1-4
D gene: -
clone size: few

CDR3 protein: CASSLTREAGNTIYF
CDR3 DNA: TGTGCCAGCAGCCTGACCCGGGAAGCTGGAAACACCATATATTTT
V gene: TRBV6-5
J gene: TRBJ1-3
D gene: -
clone size: -

CDR3 protein: CASSPPRGGRTEAFF
CDR3 DNA: TGTGCCAGCAGCCCGCCCAGAGGCGGGCGCACTGAAGCTTTCTTT
V gene: TRBV11-3
J gene: TRBJ1-1
D gene: -
clone size: -

CDR3 protein: CASSYSGSLKNYGYTF
CDR3 DNA: TGTGCCAGCAGTTATAGCGGCAGCCTAAAAAACTATGGCTACACCTTC
V gene: TRBV6-5
J gene: TRBJ1-2
D gene: -
clone size: -

CDR3 protein: CSVIYFNTEAFF
CDR3 DNA: TGCAGCGTTATCTACTTCAACACTGAAGCTTTCTTT
V gene: TRBV29-1
J gene: TRBJ1-1
D gene: -
clone size: -

CDR3 protein: CATSRDWSGGRTYEQYF
CDR3 DNA: TGTGCCACCAGCAGAGATTGGTCGGGGGGGAGAACCTACGAGCAGTACTTC
V gene: TRBV15
J gene: TRBJ2-7
D gene: TRBD2
clone size: -

CDR3 protein: CASSSTGYNQPQHF
CDR3 DNA: TGTGCCAGCAGCTCGACAGGCTACAATCAGCCCCAGCATTTT
V gene: TRBV6-2/TRBV6-3
J gene: TRBJ1-5
D gene: -
clone size: -

CDR3 protein: CASRRDRGGGTGPQHF
CDR3 DNA: TGTGCCAGCAGACGGGACAGAGGGGGAGGAACAGGGCCCCAGCATTTT
V gene: TRBV2
J gene: TRBJ1-5
D gene: TRBD1
clone size: -